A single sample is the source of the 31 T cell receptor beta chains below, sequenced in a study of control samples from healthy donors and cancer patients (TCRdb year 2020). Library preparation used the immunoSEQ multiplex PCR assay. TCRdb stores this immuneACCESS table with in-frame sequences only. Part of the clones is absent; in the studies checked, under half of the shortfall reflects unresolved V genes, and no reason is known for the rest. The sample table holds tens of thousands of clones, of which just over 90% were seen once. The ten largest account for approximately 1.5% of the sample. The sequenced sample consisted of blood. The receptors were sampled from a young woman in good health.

The CDR3 DNA follows: TGTGCCAGCAGCGTAGGAGCGGAACGGAACACCGGGGAGCTGTTTTTT. It is translated as CASSVGAERNTGELFF. V is TRBV9 and J is TRBJ2-2, with D possibly being TRBD2 (5 bases). CDR1 and CDR2 from the germline V gene are SGDLS and YYNGEE. Trimming removed 0 bases at V and 1 base at J, with 10 bases between. CDR3 size: 16 residues.

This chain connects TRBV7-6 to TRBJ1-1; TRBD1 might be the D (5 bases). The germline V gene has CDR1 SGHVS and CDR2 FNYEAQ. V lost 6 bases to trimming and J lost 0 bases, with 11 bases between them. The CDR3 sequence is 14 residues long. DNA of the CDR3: TGTGCCAGCAGTTTGGACACACTGAACACTGAAGCTTTCTTT. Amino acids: CASSLDTLNTEAFF.

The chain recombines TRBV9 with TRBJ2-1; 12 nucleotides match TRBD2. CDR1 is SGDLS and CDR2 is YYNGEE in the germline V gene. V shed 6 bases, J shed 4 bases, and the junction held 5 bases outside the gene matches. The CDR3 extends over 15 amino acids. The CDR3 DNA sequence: TGTGCCAGCACACGACTAGCGGGAGCATACAATGAGCAGTTCTTC. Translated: CASTRLAGAYNEQFF.

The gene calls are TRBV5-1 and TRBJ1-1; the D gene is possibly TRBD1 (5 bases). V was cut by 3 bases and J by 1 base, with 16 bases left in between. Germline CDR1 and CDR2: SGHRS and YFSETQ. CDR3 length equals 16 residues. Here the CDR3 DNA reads TGCGCCAGCAGCTCACTAGGGACGGCCGCGAACACTGAAGCTTTCTTT. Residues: CASSSLGTAANTEAFF.

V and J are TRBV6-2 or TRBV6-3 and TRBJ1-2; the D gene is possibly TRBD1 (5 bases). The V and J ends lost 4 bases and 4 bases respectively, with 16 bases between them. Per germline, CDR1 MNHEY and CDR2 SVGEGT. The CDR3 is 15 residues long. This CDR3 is CASSLGDEKPYGYTF. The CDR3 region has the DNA TGTGCCAGCAGTTTGGGGGACGAGAAACCCTATGGCTACACCTTC.

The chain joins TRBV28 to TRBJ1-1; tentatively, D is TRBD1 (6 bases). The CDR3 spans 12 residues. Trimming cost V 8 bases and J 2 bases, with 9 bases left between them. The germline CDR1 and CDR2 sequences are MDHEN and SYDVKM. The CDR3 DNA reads TGTGCCAGCCCGGGGGCTAACACTGAAGCTTTCTTT. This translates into CASPGANTEAFF.

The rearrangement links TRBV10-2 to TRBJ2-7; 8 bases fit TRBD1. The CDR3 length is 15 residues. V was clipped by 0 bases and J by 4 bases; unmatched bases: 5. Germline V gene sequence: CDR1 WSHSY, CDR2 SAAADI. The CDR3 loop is CASSESDRARYEQYF. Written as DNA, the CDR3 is TGCGCCAGCAGTGAGTCGGACAGGGCTCGGTACGAGCAGTACTTC.

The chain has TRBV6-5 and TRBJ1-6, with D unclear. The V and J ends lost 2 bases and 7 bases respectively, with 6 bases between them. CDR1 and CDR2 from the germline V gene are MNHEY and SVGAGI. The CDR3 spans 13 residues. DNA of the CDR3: TGTGCCAGCAGTTACGGTTCCAATTCACCCCTCCACTTT. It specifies CASSYGSNSPLHF.

In DNA, the CDR3 is TGTGCCAGCAGCTTCGGGACAGGGGGCTCCAAAAACATTCAGTACTTC. This translates into CASSFGTGGSKNIQYF. This chain joins TRBV11-3 and TRBJ2-4; TRBD1 agrees at 12 bases. The CDR3 is 16 residues long. V lost 3 bases to trimming and J lost 2 bases; unmatched junction nucleotides: 2. Germline CDR1 is SGHNT and CDR2 is YENEEA.

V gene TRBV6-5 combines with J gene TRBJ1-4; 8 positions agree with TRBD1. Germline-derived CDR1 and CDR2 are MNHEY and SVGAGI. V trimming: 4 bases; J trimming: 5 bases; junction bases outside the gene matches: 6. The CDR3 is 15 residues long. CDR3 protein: CASSFTGGTNEKLFF. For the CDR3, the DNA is TGTGCCAGCAGTTTTACAGGGGGGACAAATGAAAAACTGTTTTTT.

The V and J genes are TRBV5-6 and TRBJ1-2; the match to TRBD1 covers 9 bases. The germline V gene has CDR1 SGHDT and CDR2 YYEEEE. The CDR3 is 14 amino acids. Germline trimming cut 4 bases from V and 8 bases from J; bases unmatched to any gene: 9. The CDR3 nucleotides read TGTGCCAGCAGCCCGACAGGGGGAGACGTGGGCTACACCTTC. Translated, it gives CASSPTGGDVGYTF.

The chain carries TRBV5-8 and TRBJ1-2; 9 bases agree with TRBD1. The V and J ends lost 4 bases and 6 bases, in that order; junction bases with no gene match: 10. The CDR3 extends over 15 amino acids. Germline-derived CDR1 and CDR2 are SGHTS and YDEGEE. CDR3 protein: CASSRGTGISNGYTF. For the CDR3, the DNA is TGTGCCAGCAGCCGGGGGACAGGGATATCGAATGGCTACACCTTC.

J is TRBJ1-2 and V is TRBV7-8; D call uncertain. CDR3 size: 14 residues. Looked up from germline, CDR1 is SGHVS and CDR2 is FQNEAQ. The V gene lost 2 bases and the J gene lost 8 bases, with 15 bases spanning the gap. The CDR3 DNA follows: TGTGCCAGCAGCTTACGGTCGGGGAATGGAGGCTACACCTTC. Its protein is CASSLRSGNGGYTF.

CDR3 nucleotides: TGTGCCAGCAGTTTAGTCAGGGCGAATTCACCCCTCCACTTT. Translation gives CASSLVRANSPLHF. The chain links TRBV28 to TRBJ1-6, with D possibly TRBD1 on 5 matching bases. Germline CDR1 is MDHEN and CDR2 is SYDVKM. This CDR3 spans 14 amino acids. V dropped 2 bases and J dropped 7 bases, with 9 bases sitting between them.

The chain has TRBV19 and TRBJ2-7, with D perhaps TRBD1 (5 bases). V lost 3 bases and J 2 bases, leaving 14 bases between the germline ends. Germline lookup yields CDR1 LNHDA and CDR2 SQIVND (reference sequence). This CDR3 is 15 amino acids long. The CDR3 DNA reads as TGTGCCAGTAGTATGGGGCGACAGAGACCCTACGAGCAGTACTTC. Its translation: CASSMGRQRPYEQYF.

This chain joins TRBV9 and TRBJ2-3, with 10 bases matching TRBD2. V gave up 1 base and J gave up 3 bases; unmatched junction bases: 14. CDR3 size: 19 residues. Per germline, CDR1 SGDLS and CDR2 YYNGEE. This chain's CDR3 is CASSVPSGRVPQPTDTQYF. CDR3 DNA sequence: TGTGCCAGCAGCGTACCGAGCGGGAGGGTCCCCCAACCGACAGATACGCAGTATTTT.

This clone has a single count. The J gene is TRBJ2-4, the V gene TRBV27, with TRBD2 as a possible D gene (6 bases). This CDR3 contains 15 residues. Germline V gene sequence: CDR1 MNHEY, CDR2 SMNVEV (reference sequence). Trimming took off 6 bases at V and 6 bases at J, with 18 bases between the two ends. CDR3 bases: TGTGCCAGCAGCCCCGGAGGGTGGTTGGGAAACATTCAGTACTTC. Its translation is CASSPGGWLGNIQYF.

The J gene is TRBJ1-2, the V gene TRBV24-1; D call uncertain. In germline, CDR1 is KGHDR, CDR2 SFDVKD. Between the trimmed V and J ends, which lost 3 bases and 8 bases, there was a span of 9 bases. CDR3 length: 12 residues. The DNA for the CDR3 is TGTGCCACCAGTGATAATATGGGAGGCTACACCTTC. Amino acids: CATSDNMGGYTF.

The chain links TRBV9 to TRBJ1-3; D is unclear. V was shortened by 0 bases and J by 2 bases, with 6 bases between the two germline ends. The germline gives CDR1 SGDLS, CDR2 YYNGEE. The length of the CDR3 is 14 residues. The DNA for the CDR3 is TGTGCCAGCAGCGTAGTGGCGGCTGGAAACACCATATATTTT. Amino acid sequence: CASSVVAAGNTIYF.

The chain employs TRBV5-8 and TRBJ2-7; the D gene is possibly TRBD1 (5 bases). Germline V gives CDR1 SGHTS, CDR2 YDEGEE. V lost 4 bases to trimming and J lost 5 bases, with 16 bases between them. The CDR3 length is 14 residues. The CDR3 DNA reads TGTGCCAGCAGCCCGGATGCAGGGAACAACGAGCAGTACTTC. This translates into CASSPDAGNNEQYF.

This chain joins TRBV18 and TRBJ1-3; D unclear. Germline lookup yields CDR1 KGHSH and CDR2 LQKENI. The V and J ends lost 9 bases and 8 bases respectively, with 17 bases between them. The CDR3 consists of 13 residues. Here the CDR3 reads CASTSSMWDTIYF. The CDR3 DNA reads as TGTGCCAGTACATCCTCCATGTGGGACACCATATATTTT.

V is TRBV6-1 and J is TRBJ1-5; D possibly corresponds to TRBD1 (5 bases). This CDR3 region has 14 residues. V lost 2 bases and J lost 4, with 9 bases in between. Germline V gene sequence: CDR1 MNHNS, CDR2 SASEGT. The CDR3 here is CASSERGANQPQHF. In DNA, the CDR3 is TGTGCCAGCAGTGAACGAGGGGCGAATCAGCCCCAGCATTTT.

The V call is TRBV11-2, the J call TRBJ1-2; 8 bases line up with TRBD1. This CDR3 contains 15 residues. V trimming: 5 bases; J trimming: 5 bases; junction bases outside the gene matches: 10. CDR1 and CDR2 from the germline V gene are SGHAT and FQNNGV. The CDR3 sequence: CASSPRDRWPYGYTF. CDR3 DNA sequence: TGTGCCAGCAGCCCCAGGGACAGGTGGCCTTATGGCTACACCTTC.

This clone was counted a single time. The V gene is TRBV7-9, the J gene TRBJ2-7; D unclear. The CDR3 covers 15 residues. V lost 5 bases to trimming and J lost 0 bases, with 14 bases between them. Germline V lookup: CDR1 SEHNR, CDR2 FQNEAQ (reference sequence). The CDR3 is CASSATIGHSYEQYF. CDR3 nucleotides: TGTGCCAGCAGCGCAACCATAGGGCACTCCTACGAGCAGTACTTC.

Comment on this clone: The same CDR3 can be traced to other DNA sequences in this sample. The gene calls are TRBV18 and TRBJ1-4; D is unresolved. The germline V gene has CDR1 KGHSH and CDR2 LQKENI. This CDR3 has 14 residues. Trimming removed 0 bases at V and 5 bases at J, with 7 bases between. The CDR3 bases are TGTGCCAGCTCACCACCGTCCGGGAATGAAAAACTGTTTTTT. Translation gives CASSPPSGNEKLFF.

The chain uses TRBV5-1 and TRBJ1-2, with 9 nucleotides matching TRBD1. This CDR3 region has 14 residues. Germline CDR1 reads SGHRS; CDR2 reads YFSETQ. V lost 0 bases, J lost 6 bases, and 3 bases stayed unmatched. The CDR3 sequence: CASSLAQGADGYTF. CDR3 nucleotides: TGCGCCAGCAGCTTGGCACAGGGGGCCGATGGCTACACCTTC.

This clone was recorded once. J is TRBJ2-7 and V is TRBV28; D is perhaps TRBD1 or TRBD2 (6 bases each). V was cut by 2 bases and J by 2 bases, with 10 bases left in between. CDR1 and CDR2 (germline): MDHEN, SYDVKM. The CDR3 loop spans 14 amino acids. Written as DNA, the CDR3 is TGTGCCAGCAGTTTAGAGGAGGGGGCCTACGAGCAGTACTTC. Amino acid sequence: CASSLEEGAYEQYF.

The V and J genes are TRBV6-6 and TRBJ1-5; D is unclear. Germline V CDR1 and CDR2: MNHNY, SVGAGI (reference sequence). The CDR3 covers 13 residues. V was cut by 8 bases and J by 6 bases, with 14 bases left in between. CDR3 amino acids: CASWGELGQPQHF. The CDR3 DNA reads TGTGCCAGCTGGGGTGAGTTGGGTCAGCCCCAGCATTTT.

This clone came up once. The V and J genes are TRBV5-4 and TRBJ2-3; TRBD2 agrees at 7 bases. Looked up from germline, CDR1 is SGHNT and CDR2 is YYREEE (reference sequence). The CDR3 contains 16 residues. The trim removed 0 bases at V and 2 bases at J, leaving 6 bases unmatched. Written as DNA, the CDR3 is TGTGCCAGCAGCTTGGGTGGCGGGAGCTTCACAGATACGCAGTATTTT. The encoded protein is CASSLGGGSFTDTQYF.

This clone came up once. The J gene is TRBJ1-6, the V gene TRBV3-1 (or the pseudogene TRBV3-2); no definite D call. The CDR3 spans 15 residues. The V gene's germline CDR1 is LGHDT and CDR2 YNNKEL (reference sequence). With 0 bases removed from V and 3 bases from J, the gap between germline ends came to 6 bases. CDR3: CASSQENGYNSPLHF. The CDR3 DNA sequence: TGTGCCAGCAGCCAAGAAAACGGCTATAATTCACCCCTCCACTTT.

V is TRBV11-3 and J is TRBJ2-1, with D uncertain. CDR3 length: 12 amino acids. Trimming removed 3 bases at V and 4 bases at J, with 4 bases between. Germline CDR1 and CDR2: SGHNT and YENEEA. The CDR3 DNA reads TGTGCCAGCAGCTTCGTGTACAATGAGCAGTTCTTC. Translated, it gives CASSFVYNEQFF. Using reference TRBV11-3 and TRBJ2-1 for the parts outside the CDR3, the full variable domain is EAGVVQSPRYKIIEKKQPVAFWCNPISGHNTLYWYLQNLGQGPELLIRYENEEAVDDSQLPKDRFSAERLKGVDSTLKIQPAELGDSAVYLCASSFVYNEQFFGPGTRLTVL.